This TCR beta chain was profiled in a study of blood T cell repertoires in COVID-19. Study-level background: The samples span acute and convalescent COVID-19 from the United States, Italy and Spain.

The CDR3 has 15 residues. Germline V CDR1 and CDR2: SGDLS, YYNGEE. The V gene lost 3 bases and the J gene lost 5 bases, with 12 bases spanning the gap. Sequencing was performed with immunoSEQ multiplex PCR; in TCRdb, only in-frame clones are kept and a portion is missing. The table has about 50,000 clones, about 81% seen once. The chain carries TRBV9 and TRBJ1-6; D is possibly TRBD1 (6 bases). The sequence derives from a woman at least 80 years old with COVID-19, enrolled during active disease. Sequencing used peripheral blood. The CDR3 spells CASSEGEGDNSPLHF. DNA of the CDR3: TGTGCCAGCAGCGAGGGGGAAGGGGATAATTCACCCCTCCACTTT.